This T cell receptor beta chain was found in a study of T cells in women clearing cervical HPV infection. Study overall: Control women cleared a single incident HPV16 infection within 12 months.

The method was immunoSEQ multiplex PCR; TCRdb's version includes in-frame clones alone and lacks a portion of them. This repertoire includes 31,000 or so clones. Sequencing was done on a sample of blood buffy coat. The TCR sequence derives from a woman between 18 and 70 years old with a cervical HPV16 infection that either progressed to CIN3+ or cleared (not recorded which).

The chain's CDR3 is CSARKQGGIDNQPQHF. Partial CDR3 DNA: TGCAGTGCTAGAAAACAGGGCGGGATCGACAATCAGCCC. The V and J genes are TRBV20-1 and TRBJ1-5, with D possibly TRBD1 on 6 matching bases. The CDR3 end falls 3 residues outside the read, so it is completed with the germline J gene. The germline V and J ends were trimmed by 2 bases and 3 bases, with 17 bases remaining between them. Germline lookup yields CDR1 DFQATT and CDR2 SNEGSKA (reference sequence). The CDR3 totals 16 residues.